These 32 T cell receptor beta chains originate from one sample sequenced in a study of blood T cell repertoires in COVID-19. Some clones are missing from TCRdb's copy, which holds only in-frame ones; the method was immunoSEQ multiplex PCR. The sample carries some 250,000 clones, approximately 83% recorded once. The sample comprised peripheral blood. These receptor sequences come from a man aged 35 to 55 with acute or convalescent COVID-19.

The chain employs TRBV4-3 and TRBJ1-5, with D tentatively TRBD1 (5 bases). The germline CDR1 and CDR2 sequences are LGHNA and YSLEER. The V end lost 4 bases, the J end lost 6 bases, and 22 bases lay between the germline ends. CDR3 length equals 17 residues. The CDR3 reads CASSRLPGVLGCQPQHF. DNA for the CDR3: TGCGCCAGCAGCCGCCTACCGGGGGTTCTCGGATGTCAGCCCCAGCATTTT.

V gene TRBV14 combines with J gene TRBJ2-7, with D perhaps TRBD2 (7 bases). The CDR3 spans 15 residues. CDR1 is SGHDN and CDR2 is FVKESK in the germline V gene. Trimming cost V 4 bases and J 7 bases, with 20 bases left between them. In DNA form, the CDR3 reads TGTGCCAGCAGCCGGGACGGGGGGCAGATGAGGGAGCAGTACTTC. It translates to CASSRDGGQMREQYF. The full variable domain, rest sourced from reference TRBV14 and TRBJ2-7, is EAGVTQFPSHSVIEKGQTVTLRCDPISGHDNLYWYRRVMGKEIKFLLHFVKESKQDESGMPNNRFLAERTGGTYSTLKVQPAELEDSGVYFCASSRDGGQMREQYFGPGTRLTVT.

The chain recombines TRBV19 with TRBJ1-1; D not resolved. The CDR3 extends over 15 amino acids. The germline V gene encodes CDR1 LNHDA and CDR2 SQIVND (reference sequence). Trimming removed 3 bases from V and 6 bases from J, with 17 bases in between. This CDR3 is CASSIREGGRPEAFF. CDR3 sequence (DNA): TGTGCCAGTAGTATCCGGGAGGGTGGGAGACCTGAAGCTTTCTTT.

In regard to this clone: The junction and the germline gene differ at one end; a read error may be behind it. The rearrangement uses TRBV5-4 and TRBJ2-7, with 8 nucleotides matching TRBD2. Germline assignment: CDR1 SGHNT and CDR2 YYREEE (reference sequence). The CDR3 is 14 amino acids. CDR3 protein: CASSVAGPSDEQYF. CDR3 nucleotides: TGTGCCAGCAGTGTAGCGGGGCCCTCCGACGAGCAGTACTTC.

About this clone: The sample holds other DNA sequences that translate to the same CDR3. The V call is TRBV11-2, the J call TRBJ1-2; no clear D gene. Germline values: CDR1 SGHAT, CDR2 FQNNGV. V lost 5 bases to trimming and J lost 6 bases, with 10 bases between them. The CDR3 sequence is 12 residues long. CDR3 nucleotides: TGTGCCAGCAGCAGCGAGGGAGATGGCTACACCTTC. This codes for CASSSEGDGYTF.

The rearrangement links TRBV5-8 to TRBJ1-4, with unresolved D. V dropped 0 bases and J dropped 0 bases, with 6 bases sitting between them. This CDR3 has 15 residues. CDR1 SGHTS and CDR2 YDEGEE come from the germline V gene. DNA of the CDR3: TGTGCCAGCAGCTTGGGGGCCTCAACTAATGAAAAACTGTTTTTT. Translated, it gives CASSLGASTNEKLFF.

This clone was seen a single time. The chain joins TRBV5-1 to TRBJ1-2, with 9 bases matching TRBD1. The CDR3 has 14 residues. J lost 5 bases, V lost 4 bases, and 6 bases had no gene match. Germline CDR1 is SGHRS and CDR2 is YFSETQ. The CDR3: CASSVGGQGYGYTF. The CDR3 DNA is TGCGCCAGCAGCGTGGGGGGACAGGGATATGGCTACACCTTC.

The rearrangement links TRBV18 to TRBJ2-5; 7 nucleotides line up with TRBD1. V lost 2 bases, J lost 2 bases, and 5 bases stayed unmatched. CDR1 is KGHSH and CDR2 is LQKENI in the germline V gene. CDR3 length equals 15 residues. CDR3 sequence (DNA): TGTGCCAGCTCACCAGGGACAGATTGGCAAGAGACCCAGTACTTC. This encodes CASSPGTDWQETQYF.

The chain links TRBV20-1 to TRBJ1-2; D remains unclear. This CDR3 has 11 residues. V lost 6 bases to trimming and J lost 4 bases, with 9 bases between them. Germline assignment: CDR1 DFQATT and CDR2 SNEGSKA (reference sequence). The CDR3 nucleotides are TGCAGTGCCCTAGCAACCTATGGCTACACCTTC. Its protein product is CSALATYGYTF.

The gene calls are TRBV7-9 and TRBJ2-7; the match to TRBD1 covers 9 bases. Germline V gives CDR1 SEHNR, CDR2 FQNEAQ (reference sequence). CDR3 length: 14 amino acids. Trimming at V came to 3 bases and at J to 5 bases, leaving 5 bases not matched to a gene. This chain's CDR3 is CASSLGQGNHEQYF. The CDR3 region has the DNA TGTGCCAGCAGCTTGGGACAGGGTAACCACGAGCAGTACTTC.

The chain has TRBV19 and TRBJ2-1, with 7 bases lining up with TRBD2. Germline V lookup: CDR1 LNHDA, CDR2 SQIVND (reference sequence). This CDR3 has 13 amino acids. V shed 3 bases and J 14 bases; nucleotides not matched to a gene: 10. For the CDR3, the DNA is TGTGCCAGTAGTATGGCTCTAGCGGACGGGGAGTTCTTC. The encoded protein is CASSMALADGEFF.

The rearrangement joins TRBV18 to TRBJ1-1; no clear D gene. The CDR3 has 16 residues. Trimming took 0 bases from V and 0 from J, leaving 11 bases between them. Germline CDR1 and CDR2: KGHSH and LQKENI. This CDR3 reads CASSPPVGGMNTEAFF. The DNA for the CDR3 is TGTGCCAGCTCACCACCAGTCGGAGGGATGAACACTGAAGCTTTCTTT.

This chain joins TRBV5-1 and TRBJ1-5; no reliable D call. Trimming shortened V by 0 bases and J by 1 base, and 11 bases separated the two germline ends. CDR1 SGHRS and CDR2 YFSETQ come from the germline V gene. The CDR3 runs to 16 residues. The CDR3: CASSLVPGGSNQPQHF. In DNA form, the CDR3 reads TGCGCCAGCAGCTTGGTACCGGGAGGAAGCAATCAGCCCCAGCATTTT.

This rearrangement joins TRBV28 to TRBJ1-5, with D perhaps TRBD1 (6 bases). V dropped 6 bases and J dropped 1 base, with 13 bases sitting between them. Germline CDR1 is MDHEN and CDR2 is SYDVKM. This CDR3 spans 15 amino acids. The CDR3 DNA follows: TGTGCCAGCAGGGGGCCCAGGGGAAGCAATCAGCCCCAGCATTTT. Translation: CASRGPRGSNQPQHF. Using reference TRBV28 and TRBJ1-5 for the parts outside the CDR3, the full variable domain is DVKVTQSSRYLVKRTGEKVFLECVQDMDHENMFWYRQDPGLGLRLIYFSYDVKMKEKGDIPEGYSVSREKKERFSLILESASTNQTSMYLCASRGPRGSNQPQHFGDGTRLSIL.

To note about this clone: Other DNA sequences in the same sample also yield this CDR3. The chain combines TRBV5-1 with TRBJ1-1; 7 positions agree with TRBD1. Trimming took 2 bases from V and 4 from J; bases not matched to a gene: 5. CDR1 and CDR2 from the germline V gene are SGHRS and YFSETQ. The CDR3 runs 14 residues. For the CDR3, the DNA is TGCGCCAGCAGCTTAAGACAGGGATCCACTGAAGCTTTCTTT. Its translation: CASSLRQGSTEAFF.

The rearrangement joins TRBV6-2 or TRBV6-3 to TRBJ1-4; 8 nucleotides line up with TRBD1. CDR3 length: 14 amino acids. The germline V gene has CDR1 MNHEY and CDR2 SVGEGT. Germline trimming cut 2 bases from V and 15 bases from J; bases unmatched to any gene: 11. CDR3 coding DNA: TGTGCCAGCAGTTACGGGACAGGACCACCGCATTTGTTTTTT. Translating it yields CASSYGTGPPHLFF.

This chain connects TRBV24-1 to TRBJ2-7, with D perhaps matching TRBD2 (5 bases). This CDR3 comprises 14 residues. V lost 9 bases, J lost 5 bases, and 19 bases lay in between. CDR1 KGHDR and CDR2 SFDVKD come from the germline V gene. The CDR3 loop reads CATPPSEGLHEQYF. In nucleotides, the CDR3 is TGTGCCACCCCTCCATCCGAGGGTCTCCACGAGCAGTACTTC.

In DNA form, the CDR3 reads TGTGCCAGCAGTGACCTAGGTGAAAAACTGTTTTTT. Translation gives CASSDLGEKLFF. The chain uses TRBV12-3 or TRBV12-4 and TRBJ1-4; D not certain. With 5 bases removed from V and 7 bases from J, the gap between germline ends came to 8 bases. The CDR3 length is 12 residues.

The genes are TRBV30 and TRBJ2-1; 13 bases map to TRBD2. CDR1 GTSNPN and CDR2 SVGIG come from the germline V gene (reference sequence). The CDR3 spans 17 residues. V was clipped by 7 bases and J by 0 bases; unmatched bases: 9. CDR3 in amino acids: CASHRTSGSTSYNEQFF. CDR3 nucleotides: TGTGCCTCCCACAGGACTAGCGGGAGTACCTCCTACAATGAGCAGTTCTTC.

The chain recombines TRBV9 with TRBJ2-1; D possibly corresponds to TRBD2 (5 bases). Germline V gene lookup returns CDR1 SGDLS and CDR2 YYNGEE. V was clipped by 3 bases and J by 4 bases, with 14 bases between them. The CDR3 length is 15 residues. The CDR3: CASSAGRGSYNEQFF. CDR3 coding DNA: TGTGCCAGCAGCGCCGGTCGCGGGTCGTACAATGAGCAGTTCTTC.

This clone was detected a few times. This rearrangement joins TRBV7-9 to TRBJ2-7; the D is unclear. The CDR3 has 15 amino acids. The V gene's germline CDR1 is SEHNR and CDR2 FQNEAQ (reference sequence). V shed 5 bases and J shed 0 bases, with 14 bases lying between them. CDR3 residues: CASSPISTSSYEQYF. The CDR3 bases are TGTGCCAGCAGCCCGATTAGCACGAGCTCCTACGAGCAGTACTTC.

The chain is built from TRBV7-9 and TRBJ1-2; maybe TRBD1 (6 bases). The length of the CDR3 is 12 residues. V shed 3 bases and J shed 7 bases, with 9 bases lying between them. Looked up from germline, CDR1 is SEHNR and CDR2 is FQNEAQ (reference sequence). DNA of the CDR3: TGTGCCAGCAGCTTTGGGGGCTCTGGCTACACCTTC. The encoded protein is CASSFGGSGYTF.

J is TRBJ1-6 and V is TRBV4-2; 10 bases are a match to TRBD1. This CDR3 contains 16 residues. V shed 0 bases, J shed 9 bases, and the junction held 5 bases outside the gene matches. Germline V gives CDR1 LGHNA, CDR2 YNFKEQ. Written as DNA, the CDR3 is TGTGCCAGCAGCCAAGAGGTGGGACAGGGGTCTTCACCCCTCCACTTT. Translated, it gives CASSQEVGQGSSPLHF.

V gene TRBV7-9 combines with J gene TRBJ1-2, with D maybe TRBD1 (5 bases). This CDR3 is built from 15 residues. V lost 5 bases and J 7 bases, leaving 20 bases between the germline ends. The germline gives CDR1 SEHNR, CDR2 FQNEAQ (reference sequence). CDR3 residues: CASSGVAAQGSGYTF. The DNA for the CDR3 is TGTGCCAGCAGCGGGGTGGCAGCTCAGGGTAGTGGCTACACCTTC.

This clone was seen more than once but under ten times. The J gene is TRBJ2-3, the V gene TRBV7-2; 8 bases match TRBD2. From germline, CDR1 is SGHTA and CDR2 FQGNSA. The CDR3 length is 15 residues. V shed 5 bases and J 2 bases; nucleotides not matched to a gene: 6. The CDR3 sequence: CASSPWTSSTDTQYF. CDR3 nucleotides: TGTGCCAGCAGCCCATGGACTAGCTCCACAGATACGCAGTATTTT.

This rearrangement joins TRBV10-1 to TRBJ2-3; 13 bases line up with TRBD2. CDR1 and CDR2 from the germline V gene are WNHNN and SYGVQD (reference sequence). The V gene end was trimmed by 6 bases and the J gene end by 0 bases; junction bases not matched to a gene: 3. The CDR3 covers 16 residues. The CDR3 DNA sequence: TGCGCCAGCAGGACTAGCGGGAGGCCTAGCACAGATACGCAGTATTTT. Protein sequence: CASRTSGRPSTDTQYF.

The chain couples TRBV13 to TRBJ1-1, with unresolved D. This CDR3 region has 12 residues. The germline V and J ends were trimmed by 2 bases and 8 bases, with 9 bases remaining between them. Per germline, CDR1 PRHDT and CDR2 FYEKMQ (reference sequence). CDR3 loop: CASSLTAGEAFF. The CDR3, as DNA: TGTGCCAGCAGCTTAACAGCCGGAGAAGCTTTCTTT.

V is TRBV5-6 and J is TRBJ2-1, with a possible D match to TRBD1 (5 bases). The CDR3 is 14 amino acids. V gave up 0 bases and J gave up 5 bases, with 9 bases separating them. The germline CDR1 and CDR2 sequences are SGHDT and YYEEEE. The CDR3 nucleotides are TGTGCCAGCAGCTTGGATGACAGCCACAATGAGCAGTTCTTC. It codes for CASSLDDSHNEQFF.

This rearrangement joins TRBV6-2 or TRBV6-3 to TRBJ1-5, with 9 bases that match TRBD1. Germline V gene sequence: CDR1 MNHEY, CDR2 SVGEGT. The CDR3 loop spans 16 amino acids. J lost 2 bases, V lost 4 bases, and 6 bases had no gene match. The CDR3 sequence is CASSSGQGGGNQPQHF. CDR3 DNA sequence: TGTGCCAGCAGTTCGGGACAGGGTGGTGGCAATCAGCCCCAGCATTTT.

This clone has only one observation. The rearrangement joins TRBV7-8 to TRBJ2-3, with a tentative D call TRBD2 (5 bases). CDR3 length equals 15 residues. CDR1 and CDR2 from the germline V gene are SGHVS and FQNEAQ. V was clipped by 5 bases and J by 2 bases, with 14 bases between them. CDR3 nucleotide sequence: TGTGCCAGCAGCCCCCGGGGAGTTACCACAGATACGCAGTATTTT. Translated, it gives CASSPRGVTTDTQYF. Complete variable domain (other parts from reference TRBV7-8 and TRBJ2-3): GAGVSQSPRYKVAKRGQDVALRCDPISGHVSLFWYQQALGQGPEFLTYFQNEAQLDKSGLPSDRFFAERPEGSVSTLKIQRTQQEDSAVYLCASSPRGVTTDTQYFGPGTRLTVL.

This chain joins TRBV11-1 and TRBJ1-2; D unclear. V lost 6 bases to trimming and J lost 4 bases, with 18 bases between them. Germline assignment: CDR1 SGHAT and CDR2 FQDESV (reference sequence). CDR3 length: 15 residues. As DNA, the CDR3 is TGTGCCAGCAGTTTATCTGTAGACACAGCCTATGGCTACACCTTC. Its protein is CASSLSVDTAYGYTF.

This chain connects TRBV9 to TRBJ2-7, with 10 bases aligning to TRBD2. The V segment lost 3 bases and the J segment 6 bases; nucleotides outside the gene matches: 12. The germline CDR1 and CDR2 sequences are SGDLS and YYNGEE. The CDR3 contains 16 residues. Here the CDR3 reads CASSATAPGLASEQYF. Here the CDR3 DNA reads TGTGCCAGCAGCGCTACCGCTCCGGGACTAGCGTCCGAGCAGTACTTC.